This TCR beta chain was identified during a study of CD8 T cells in Susac syndrome. The authors carried out high-throughput sequencing of TCR beta. They applied it to CD8+ and CD4+ T cells obtained from blood. cDNA came from around 0.5 to 1 ug RNA primed by random hexamers. The authors amplified TCR beta CDR3 across 54 Vbeta and 13 Jbeta using immunoSEQ multiplex PCR. TCRdb reprocessed the immunoSEQ multiplex PCR reads with MiXCR, giving one entry per CDR3 protein. The table records about 140,000 distinct CDR3 sequences, roughly 95% of them present only once. This CDR3 region has 14 residues. The germline V gene has CDR1 LNHDA and CDR2 SQIVND (reference sequence). Trimming left V 3 bases short and J 6 bases short, with 9 bases between.

Sample: CD4+ T cells from PBMCs. The clonotype comes from a human donor with multiple sclerosis. The rearrangement joins TRBV19 to TRBJ1-6; no reliable D call. The CDR3 coding sequence is TGTGCCAGTAGTATGGAGAGGAGTAATTCACCCCTCCACTTT. This codes for CASSMERSNSPLHF.